Below, 30 T cell receptor beta chains from the same sample are listed, as sequenced in a study of shared clonotypes between healthy human individuals. Sequencing used immunoSEQ multiplex PCR; TCRdb keeps in-frame clones, though not all of them. The sample has about 490,000 clones, 70% to 80% seen once. Sequenced input: PBMCs. All receptors derive from a woman aged 40-49 years in good health. Some clones in this sample may be carry-over from other donors' samples.

The chain carries TRBV4-1 and TRBJ1-4; a weak D match, TRBD1 (5 bases). The CDR3 extends over 16 amino acids. Germline V lookup: CDR1 MGHRA, CDR2 YSYEKL. V dropped 6 bases and J dropped 10 bases, with 24 bases sitting between them. The CDR3 reads CASSPMRGTELGKLFF. The CDR3 coding sequence is TGCGCCAGCAGTCCGATGCGTGGGACCGAGCTGGGAAAACTGTTTTTT.

The chain joins TRBV10-3 to TRBJ1-1; the D gene is possibly TRBD1 (6 bases). Trimming shortened V by 6 bases and J by 1 base, and 15 bases separated the two germline ends. This CDR3 spans 15 amino acids. CDR1 is ENHRY and CDR2 is SYGVKD in the germline V gene. As DNA, the CDR3 is TGTGCCATCAGGGAGGGGGGGCAGACGAACACTGAAGCTTTCTTT. Protein sequence: CAIREGGQTNTEAFF.

The rearrangement uses TRBV6-1 and TRBJ2-1; D perhaps matches TRBD1 (6 bases). The CDR3 runs to 13 residues. Germline V gives CDR1 MNHNS, CDR2 SASEGT. V gave up 4 bases and J gave up 3 bases, with 7 bases separating them. The CDR3 DNA follows: TGTGCCAGCAGTGTGGACAGCTACAATGAGCAGTTCTTC. The encoded protein is CASSVDSYNEQFF.

This clone turned up a few times. The V call is TRBV21-1, the J call TRBJ2-5. TRBV21-1 is assigned pseudogene status. The CDR3 is made up of 11 amino acids. CDR3 bases: TGTGCCAGCAGTTTGGGGGAGACCCAGTACTTC. This gives the protein CASSLGETQYF.

The rearrangement joins TRBV28 to TRBJ2-1; weak D call: TRBD1 (5 bases). The ends were cut back, 3 bases at V and 6 bases at J, with 9 bases in the middle. The CDR3 runs 13 residues. Germline V gives CDR1 MDHEN, CDR2 SYDVKM. CDR3 DNA: TGTGCCAGCAGTTTCGGGCAGGGCAATGAGCAGTTCTTC. Its translation is CASSFGQGNEQFF.

A remark on this clone: The sample has other DNA sequences that encode this CDR3 too. The chain carries TRBV5-1 and TRBJ1-1; 8 nucleotides agree with TRBD1. V lost 0 bases, J lost 3 bases, and 1 base stayed unmatched. The CDR3 contains 14 residues. Germline CDR1 is SGHRS and CDR2 is YFSETQ. The CDR3, as DNA: TGCGCCAGCAGCTTGGGACAGGGGTACACTGAAGCTTTCTTT. It yields the protein CASSLGQGYTEAFF.

V is TRBV19 and J is TRBJ2-3; perhaps TRBD1 as D (6 bases). The V end was cut by 5 bases, the J end by 1 base, with 16 bases between. Germline V gene lookup returns CDR1 LNHDA and CDR2 SQIVND (reference sequence). The CDR3 has 16 residues. The CDR3 sequence: CASSLYRALGTDTQYF. DNA for the CDR3: TGTGCCAGTAGTCTCTACAGGGCTCTTGGCACAGATACGCAGTATTTT. The full variable domain, completed using reference TRBV19 and TRBJ2-3, is DGGITQSPKYLFRKEGQNVTLSCEQNLNHDAMYWYRQDPGQGLRLIYYSQIVNDFQKGDIAEGYSVSREKKESFPLTVTSAQKNPTAFYLCASSLYRALGTDTQYFGPGTRLTVL.

The CDR3 bases are TGTGCCAGTAGCTTACAGGGGGCGCATGAAAAACTGTTTTTT. It is translated as CASSLQGAHEKLFF. The gene calls are TRBV19 and TRBJ1-4; 9 bases fit TRBD1. The germline V gene encodes CDR1 LNHDA and CDR2 SQIVND (reference sequence). Germline trimming cut 6 bases from V and 6 bases from J; bases unmatched to any gene: 5. The CDR3 spans 14 residues.

The genes are TRBV13 and TRBJ2-5; 8 bases line up with TRBD2. Per germline, CDR1 PRHDT and CDR2 FYEKMQ (reference sequence). The CDR3 is made up of 16 amino acids. Trimming removed 5 bases from V and 2 bases from J; junction bases left unmatched: 10. CDR3 residues: CASSIGRTSWQETQYF. In DNA form, the CDR3 reads TGTGCCAGCAGCATTGGACGGACTAGCTGGCAAGAGACCCAGTACTTC.

This clone has only a few counts. The V and J genes are TRBV5-4 and TRBJ2-3; D not certain. The CDR3 has 12 amino acids. The V end lost 4 bases, the J end lost 2 bases, and 5 bases lay between the germline ends. From germline, CDR1 is SGHNT and CDR2 YYREEE (reference sequence). The CDR3 is CASSLVTDTQYF. CDR3 coding DNA: TGTGCCAGCAGCCTAGTCACAGATACGCAGTATTTT.

As concerns this clone: The same CDR3 arises from other DNA sequences in this sample as well. This chain connects TRBV2 to TRBJ1-5; 9 bases are shared with TRBD1. The V gene's germline CDR1 is SNHLY and CDR2 FYNNEI. This CDR3 has 14 amino acids. The V segment lost 6 bases and the J segment 4 bases; nucleotides outside the gene matches: 4. CDR3 DNA sequence: TGTGCCAGCAGCCCCGACAGGGGGAATCAGCCCCAGCATTTT. This gives the protein CASSPDRGNQPQHF.

In this sample, this clone turned up once. This same CDR3 is encoded by further DNA sequences in the sample. The rearrangement joins TRBV11-2 to TRBJ1-2; 7 bases match TRBD1. CDR3 length equals 13 residues. CDR1 and CDR2 from the germline V gene are SGHAT and FQNNGV. V lost 5 bases, J lost 2 bases, and 2 bases stayed unmatched. The CDR3 coding sequence is TGTGCCAGCAGCCCGGGACAGAACTATGGCTACACCTTC. Its protein is CASSPGQNYGYTF.

The chain recombines TRBV6-6 with TRBJ1-6, with TRBD1 matching over 9 bases. CDR3 length: 15 residues. Germline values: CDR1 MNHNY, CDR2 SVGAGI (reference sequence). Unmatched junction bases numbered 8, after V lost 7 bases and J lost 7 bases. The CDR3 bases are TGTGCCAGCATCCTCACGGACAGGGGCAATTCACCCCTCCACTTT. Translating it yields CASILTDRGNSPLHF.

The chain recombines TRBV7-2 with TRBJ2-3; possible D gene TRBD2, 5 bases. Germline CDR1 and CDR2: SGHTA and FQGNSA. Trimming removed 1 base from V and 0 bases from J, with 17 bases in between. The CDR3 extends over 18 amino acids. The CDR3 DNA sequence: TGTGCCAGCAGCTTAGTAGGTGGGATAGCGAGTAGCACAGATACGCAGTATTTT. Translating it yields CASSLVGGIASSTDTQYF. The full variable domain, rest sourced from reference TRBV7-2 and TRBJ2-3, is GAGVSQSPSNKVTEKGKDVELRCDPISGHTALYWYRQSLGQGLEFLIYFQGNSAPDKSGLPSDRFSAERTGGSVSTLTIQRTQQEDSAVYLCASSLVGGIASSTDTQYFGPGTRLTVL.

The chain uses TRBV2 and TRBJ1-1, with 8 bases that match TRBD1. The CDR3 covers 12 residues. The germline CDR1 and CDR2 sequences are SNHLY and FYNNEI. With V trimmed by 5 bases and J by 4 bases, 0 bases remained unmatched. The CDR3 reads CASSTGGTEAFF. Here the CDR3 DNA reads TGTGCCAGCAGTACAGGGGGCACTGAAGCTTTCTTT.

Concerning this clone: This same CDR3 is encoded by further DNA sequences in the sample. This chain links TRBV7-9 with TRBJ1-5, with a weak D call TRBD1 (5 bases). This CDR3 has 13 residues. Trimming took off 5 bases at V and 2 bases at J, with 7 bases between the two ends. Germline CDR1 is SEHNR and CDR2 is FQNEAQ (reference sequence). The CDR3 DNA reads TGTGCCAGCAGCCCGACAGGCAATCAGCCCCAGCATTTT. Its protein is CASSPTGNQPQHF.

The chain joins TRBV15 to TRBJ2-7, with 7 nucleotides matching TRBD2. In germline, CDR1 is LNHNV, CDR2 YYDKDF (reference sequence). Unmatched junction bases numbered 5, after V lost 0 bases and J lost 0 bases. The CDR3 contains 16 residues. CDR3 nucleotide sequence: TGTGCCACCAGCAGAGATCGCCTAGCGGTCTCCTACGAGCAGTACTTC. Its translation is CATSRDRLAVSYEQYF.

This clone appeared a few times. The V and J genes are TRBV19 and TRBJ2-1; tentative D call: TRBD2 (6 bases). The CDR3 length is 16 residues. With 5 bases removed from V and 0 bases from J, the gap between germline ends came to 14 bases. Per germline, CDR1 LNHDA and CDR2 SQIVND (reference sequence). CDR3 protein: CASSANSGSSYNEQFF. The DNA for the CDR3 is TGTGCCAGTAGTGCGAATAGCGGAAGCTCCTACAATGAGCAGTTCTTC.

J is TRBJ2-1 and V is TRBV4-1; 13 bases are shared with TRBD2. The CDR3 sequence is 15 residues long. The V gene's germline CDR1 is MGHRA and CDR2 YSYEKL. The junction had 4 bases not matched to a gene; V was cut back by 2 bases and J by 9 bases. The CDR3 reads CASSQQGTSGIEQFF. CDR3 nucleotide sequence: TGCGCCAGCAGCCAACAAGGGACTAGCGGGATTGAGCAGTTCTTC.

This clone appeared many times. The V call is TRBV4-2, the J call TRBJ1-5; D perhaps matches TRBD1 (5 bases). Germline V gene sequence: CDR1 LGHNA, CDR2 YNFKEQ. Trimming stripped 4 bases from V and 4 bases from J, with 11 bases between. CDR3 length equals 14 residues. The DNA of the CDR3 is TGTGCCAGCAGCCCGACAGAGAAGAATCAGCCCCAGCATTTT. It is translated as CASSPTEKNQPQHF.

The rearrangement uses TRBV28 and TRBJ2-5; either TRBD1 or TRBD2 may supply D (6 bases each). The CDR3 totals 11 residues. V was clipped by 7 bases and J by 5 bases, with 8 bases between them. CDR1 is MDHEN and CDR2 is SYDVKM in the germline V gene. DNA for the CDR3: TGTGCCAGCATAGGGGGGGAGACCCAGTACTTC. Protein: CASIGGETQYF. The complete variable domain, with remaining parts taken from reference TRBV28 and TRBJ2-5, reads DVKVTQSSRYLVKRTGEKVFLECVQDMDHENMFWYRQDPGLGLRLIYFSYDVKMKEKGDIPEGYSVSREKKERFSLILESASTNQTSMYLCASIGGETQYFGPGTRLLVL.

The chain carries TRBV4-3 and TRBJ2-1; TRBD2 might be the D (5 bases). V was shortened by 0 bases and J by 10 bases, with 13 bases between the two germline ends. The CDR3 covers 14 residues. Looked up from germline, CDR1 is LGHNA and CDR2 is YSLEER. The CDR3 region has the DNA TGCGCCAGCAGCCAAGATGGACGCCGAGGGGAGCAGTTCTTC. Protein product: CASSQDGRRGEQFF.

The chain couples TRBV5-1 to TRBJ1-6, with a possible D match to TRBD1 (5 bases). Germline loops: CDR1 SGHRS, CDR2 YFSETQ. There are 15 residues in the CDR3. V lost 2 bases and J 7 bases, leaving 13 bases between the germline ends. In nucleotides, the CDR3 is TGCGCCAGCAGCTTTCTAGAGGGGAACAATTCACCCCTCCACTTT. The encoded protein is CASSFLEGNNSPLHF.

There are many counts of this clone. The chain has TRBV4-2 and TRBJ2-7; maybe TRBD1 (6 bases). Trimming took 0 bases from V and 2 from J, leaving 14 bases between them. The germline CDR1 and CDR2 sequences are LGHNA and YNFKEQ. The CDR3 length is 16 residues. The CDR3 spells CASSQDGGDRTYEQYF. Here the CDR3 DNA reads TGTGCCAGCAGCCAAGATGGGGGAGACAGGACCTACGAGCAGTACTTC.

The chain is built from TRBV7-8 and TRBJ2-1, with 9 bases that match TRBD2. The V gene end was trimmed by 5 bases and the J gene end by 5 bases; junction bases not matched to a gene: 7. CDR1 and CDR2 (germline): SGHVS, FQNEAQ. The CDR3 consists of 15 residues. The CDR3 DNA is TGTGCCAGCAGCCCCTTGGGCGGGAGGGACAATGAGCAGTTCTTC. Its translation is CASSPLGGRDNEQFF.

The V and J genes are TRBV15 and TRBJ2-7; D possibly corresponds to TRBD2 (6 bases). V was trimmed by 2 bases and J by 7 bases, leaving 12 bases between them. The CDR3 has 13 amino acids. Per the germline V gene, CDR1 is LNHNV and CDR2 is YYDKDF (reference sequence). The CDR3 region has the DNA TGTGCCACCAGCAGAAGGGACTCTGGGGAGCAGTACTTC. Translated, it gives CATSRRDSGEQYF.

The V gene is TRBV4-1, the J gene TRBJ2-3, with TRBD1 as a possible D gene (6 bases). This CDR3 contains 17 residues. Per the germline V gene, CDR1 is MGHRA and CDR2 is YSYEKL. V lost 2 bases to trimming and J lost 7 bases, with 22 bases between them. CDR3 nucleotides: TGCGCCAGCAGCCAACCAACCGGGACACGTAGGGAATATACGCAGTATTTT. It specifies CASSQPTGTRREYTQYF.

This chain links TRBV30 with TRBJ2-7, with 11 positions matching TRBD2. V was clipped by 0 bases and J by 2 bases; unmatched bases: 3. This CDR3 comprises 15 residues. The germline V gene has CDR1 GTSNPN and CDR2 SVGIG (reference sequence). The CDR3 region has the DNA TGTGCCTGGAGTGTTAGCGGGAGGGCCCCCTACGAGCAGTACTTC. Translated, it gives CAWSVSGRAPYEQYF.

This sequence joins TRBV28 and TRBJ1-4; 7 nucleotides agree with TRBD1. The germline V gene encodes CDR1 MDHEN and CDR2 SYDVKM. Trimming at V came to 3 bases and at J to 5 bases, leaving 6 bases not matched to a gene. The CDR3 has 15 residues. Here the CDR3 DNA reads TGTGCCAGCAGTTTTTTCGGGACAGCAAATGAAAAACTGTTTTTT. Encoded protein: CASSFFGTANEKLFF.

The chain combines TRBV19 with TRBJ1-2, with 9 bases lining up with TRBD1. Germline CDR1 and CDR2: LNHDA and SQIVND (reference sequence). The CDR3 is 17 amino acids. Trimming removed 6 bases from V and 6 bases from J; junction bases left unmatched: 17. The CDR3 DNA reads as TGTGCCAGTAGGATCAACAATCCGGGACAGGGTGTCCATGGCTACACCTTC. It translates to CASRINNPGQGVHGYTF.